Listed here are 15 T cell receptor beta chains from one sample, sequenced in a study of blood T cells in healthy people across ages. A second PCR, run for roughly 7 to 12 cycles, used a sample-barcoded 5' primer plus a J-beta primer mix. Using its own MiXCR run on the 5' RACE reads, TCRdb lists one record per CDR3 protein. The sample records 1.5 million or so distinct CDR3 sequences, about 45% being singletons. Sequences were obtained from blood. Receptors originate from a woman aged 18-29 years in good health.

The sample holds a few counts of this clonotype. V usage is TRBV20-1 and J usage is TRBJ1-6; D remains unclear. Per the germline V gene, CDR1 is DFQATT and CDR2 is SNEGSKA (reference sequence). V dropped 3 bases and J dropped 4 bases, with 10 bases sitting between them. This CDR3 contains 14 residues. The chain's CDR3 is CSARGISYNSPLHF. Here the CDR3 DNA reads TGCAGTGCTAGGGGCATATCGTATAATTCACCCCTCCACTTT.

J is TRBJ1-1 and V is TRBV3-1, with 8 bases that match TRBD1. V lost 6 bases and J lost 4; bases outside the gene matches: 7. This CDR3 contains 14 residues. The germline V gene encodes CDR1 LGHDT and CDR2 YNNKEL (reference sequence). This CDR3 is CASRPDRAFTEAFF. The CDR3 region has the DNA TGTGCCAGCAGACCGGACAGGGCTTTCACTGAAGCTTTCTTT.

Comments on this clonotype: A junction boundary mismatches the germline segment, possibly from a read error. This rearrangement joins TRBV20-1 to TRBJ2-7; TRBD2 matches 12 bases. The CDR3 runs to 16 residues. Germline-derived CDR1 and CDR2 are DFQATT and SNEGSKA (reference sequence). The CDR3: CRARELAGGFFYEQYF. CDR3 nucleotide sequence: TGCCGTGCTAGAGAACTAGCGGGAGGATTTTTCTACGAGCAGTACTTC.

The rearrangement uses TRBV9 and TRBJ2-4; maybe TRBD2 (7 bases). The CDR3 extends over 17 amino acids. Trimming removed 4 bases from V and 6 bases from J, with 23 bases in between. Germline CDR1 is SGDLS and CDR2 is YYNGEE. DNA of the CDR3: TGTGCCAGCAGCCCCCATCGCGGGGGCGCATCGGGAAACATTCAGTACTTC. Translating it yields CASSPHRGGASGNIQYF.

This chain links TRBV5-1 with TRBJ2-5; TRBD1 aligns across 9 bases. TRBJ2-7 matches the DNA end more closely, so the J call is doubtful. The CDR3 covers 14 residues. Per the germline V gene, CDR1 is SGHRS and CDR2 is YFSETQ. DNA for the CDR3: TGCGCCAGCAGCGCCGCCCGGACAGGGGACGAGCAGTACTTC. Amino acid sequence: CASSAARTGDEQYF.

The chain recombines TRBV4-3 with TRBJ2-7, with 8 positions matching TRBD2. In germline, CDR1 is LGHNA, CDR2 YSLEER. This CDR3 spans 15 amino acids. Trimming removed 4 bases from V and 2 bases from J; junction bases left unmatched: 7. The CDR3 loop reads CASSPRASGPYEQYF. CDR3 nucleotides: TGCGCCAGCAGCCCGCGGGCTAGCGGGCCCTACGAGCAGTACTTC.

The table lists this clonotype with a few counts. The CDR3: CSAPNWESSYNEQFF. The CDR3 nucleotides read TGCAGTGCCCCCAACTGGGAGAGCTCCTACAATGAGCAGTTCTTC. The chain joins TRBV20-1 to TRBJ2-1; perhaps TRBD2 as D (5 bases). In germline, CDR1 is DFQATT, CDR2 SNEGSKA (reference sequence). V shed 6 bases and J shed 0 bases, with 15 bases lying between them. This CDR3 comprises 15 residues.

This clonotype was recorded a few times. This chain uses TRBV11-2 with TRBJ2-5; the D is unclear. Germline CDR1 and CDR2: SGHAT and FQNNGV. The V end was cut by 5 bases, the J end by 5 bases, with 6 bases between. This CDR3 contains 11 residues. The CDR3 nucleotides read TGTGCCAGCAGCCAAATGGAGACCCAGTACTTC. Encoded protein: CASSQMETQYF.

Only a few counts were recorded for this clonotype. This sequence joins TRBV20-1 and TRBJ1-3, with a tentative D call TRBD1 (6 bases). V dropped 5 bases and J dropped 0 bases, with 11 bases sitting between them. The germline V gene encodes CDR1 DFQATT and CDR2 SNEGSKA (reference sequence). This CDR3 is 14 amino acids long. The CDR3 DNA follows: TGCAGTGCTGGTACAGGGTTCTCTGGAAACACCATATATTTT. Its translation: CSAGTGFSGNTIYF.

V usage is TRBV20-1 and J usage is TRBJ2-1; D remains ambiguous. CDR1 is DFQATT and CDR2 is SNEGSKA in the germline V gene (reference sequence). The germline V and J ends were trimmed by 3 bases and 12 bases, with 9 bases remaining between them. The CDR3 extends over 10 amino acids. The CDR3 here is CSASTSSQFF. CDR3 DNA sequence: TGCAGTGCTAGTACCAGCTCGCAGTTCTTC.

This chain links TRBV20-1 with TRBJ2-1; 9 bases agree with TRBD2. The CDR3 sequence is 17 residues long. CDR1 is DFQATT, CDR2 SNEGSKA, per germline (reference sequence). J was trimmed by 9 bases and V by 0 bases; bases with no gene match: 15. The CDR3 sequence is CSARDRRTGTSPLEQFF. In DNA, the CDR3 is TGCAGTGCTAGAGATCGGCGTACCGGGACTAGCCCCCTTGAGCAGTTCTTC.

CDR3 coding DNA: TGTGCCAGCAGCTGGCCTCTCAATGAGCAGTTCTTC. It translates to CASSWPLNEQFF. The rearrangement uses TRBV7-2 and TRBJ2-1; D gene uncertain. V was trimmed by 4 bases and J by 6 bases, leaving 7 bases between them. Per the germline V gene, CDR1 is SGHTA and CDR2 is FQGNSA. The CDR3 is made up of 12 amino acids.

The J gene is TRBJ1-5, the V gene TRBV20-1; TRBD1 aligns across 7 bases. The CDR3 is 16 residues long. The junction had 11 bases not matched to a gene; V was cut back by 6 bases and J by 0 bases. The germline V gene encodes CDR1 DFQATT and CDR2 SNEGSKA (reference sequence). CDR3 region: CSAHHGTDYSNQPQHF. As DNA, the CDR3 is TGCAGTGCCCACCACGGGACAGATTATAGCAATCAGCCCCAGCATTTT.

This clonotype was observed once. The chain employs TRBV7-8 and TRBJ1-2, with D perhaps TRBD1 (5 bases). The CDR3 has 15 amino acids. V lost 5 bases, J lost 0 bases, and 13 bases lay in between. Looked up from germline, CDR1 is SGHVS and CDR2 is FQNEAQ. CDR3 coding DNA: TGTGCCAGCAGCCCGTCTCGGGGGGCTAACTATGGCTACACCTTC. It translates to CASSPSRGANYGYTF.

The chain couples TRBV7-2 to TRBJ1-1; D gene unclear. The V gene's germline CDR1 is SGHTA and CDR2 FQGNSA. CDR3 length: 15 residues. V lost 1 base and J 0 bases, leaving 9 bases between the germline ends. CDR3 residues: CASSLGSGLNTEAFF. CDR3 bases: TGTGCCAGCAGCTTAGGGTCTGGGTTGAACACTGAAGCTTTCTTT.